The rows below give T cell receptor beta chains drawn from one sample of a study of T cells in Graves' hyperthyroidism and ophthalmopathy. Using its own MiXCR run on the multiplex PCR reads, TCRdb lists one record per CDR3 protein. Among hundreds of thousands of distinct CDR3 sequences listed, 20% to 30% were seen once. Input material: blood. All receptors come from a man in his fifties or sixties with Graves' hyperthyroidism. Each CDR3 is given with its conserved first and last residue. Each record gives: V gene, J gene, clone size, D gene, CDR3 DNA, CDR3 protein. A D gene is named only where the DNA matches it firmly. Expanded clones get a size class; other rows say once, few or many, or leave the size out.

v_gene: TRBV25-1
j_gene: TRBJ2-7
abundance: few
d_gene: .
CDR3nt: TGTGCCAGCGCTTCTGGGGACTTCGTGTCCTACGAGCAGTACTTC
CDR3aa: CASASGDFVSYEQYF

v_gene: TRBV5-6
j_gene: TRBJ2-7
abundance: few
d_gene: .
CDR3nt: TGTGCCAGCAGCTTAAGAGATAGCGGAAGGTGGGGGCAGTACTTC
CDR3aa: CASSLRDSGRWGQYF

v_gene: TRBV6-1
j_gene: TRBJ2-1
abundance: .
d_gene: .
CDR3nt: TGTGCCAGCGGAAGGGGTAGTGTTGGCAATGAGCAGTTCTTC
CDR3aa: CASGRGSVGNEQFF

v_gene: TRBV19
j_gene: TRBJ2-2
abundance: .
d_gene: .
CDR3nt: TGTGCCAGTAGCCACGGGTCTCCCACCGGGGAGCTGTTTTTT
CDR3aa: CASSHGSPTGELFF

v_gene: TRBV3-1
j_gene: TRBJ2-2
abundance: .
d_gene: .
CDR3nt: TGTGCCAGCAGACAGCAGAACTCGGGGGAGCTGTTTTTT
CDR3aa: CASRQQNSGELFF

v_gene: TRBV20-1
j_gene: TRBJ1-1
abundance: few
d_gene: .
CDR3nt: TGCAGTGCTAGCCCTAAAACCTCGAACACTGAAGCTTTCTTT
CDR3aa: CSASPKTSNTEAFF

v_gene: TRBV6-1
j_gene: TRBJ2-7
abundance: few
d_gene: TRBD1
CDR3nt: TGTGCCAGCAGGGCACAGGGGGGTTTCTACGAGCAGTACTTC
CDR3aa: CASRAQGGFYEQYF

v_gene: TRBV30
j_gene: TRBJ2-3
abundance: .
d_gene: .
CDR3nt: TGTGCCTGGAGTTTCGGGGCAGCGGACGATACGCAGTATTTT
CDR3aa: CAWSFGAADDTQYF

v_gene: TRBV6-1
j_gene: TRBJ2-7
abundance: many
d_gene: .
CDR3nt: TGTGCCAGCAGCCCATGCAGGGACTGCGAGCAGTACTTC
CDR3aa: CASSPCRDCEQYF

v_gene: TRBV7-9
j_gene: TRBJ2-7
abundance: few
d_gene: .
CDR3nt: TGTGCCAGCAGCTCTGAGACAGACCCGGAGGGCAGTCCCTACGAGCAGTACTTC
CDR3aa: CASSSETDPEGSPYEQYF

v_gene: TRBV29-1
j_gene: TRBJ2-5
abundance: .
d_gene: TRBD1
CDR3nt: TGCAGCGTTGAAGCCCCGGGACAGGGTTCCTTGGAGACCCAGTACTTC
CDR3aa: CSVEAPGQGSLETQYF

v_gene: TRBV11-2
j_gene: TRBJ2-1
abundance: many
d_gene: TRBD2
CDR3nt: TGTGCCAGCAGCACATTAGCGGGAGGGTTGGGGAATGAGCAGTTCTTC
CDR3aa: CASSTLAGGLGNEQFF

v_gene: TRBV7-9
j_gene: TRBJ1-5
abundance: .
d_gene: TRBD1
CDR3nt: TGTGCCAGCAGCTTAACAGGGGGAGGCGGTCAGCCCCAGCATTTT
CDR3aa: CASSLTGGGGQPQHF

v_gene: TRBV10-3
j_gene: TRBJ2-7
abundance: few
d_gene: TRBD1
CDR3nt: TGTGCCATCAATTCAGGGGGCTACGAGCAGTACTTC
CDR3aa: CAINSGGYEQYF

v_gene: TRBV4-1
j_gene: TRBJ2-3
abundance: few
d_gene: TRBD1
CDR3nt: TGCGCCAGCAGCCCGACAGGGATCGGCACAGATACGCAGTATTTT
CDR3aa: CASSPTGIGTDTQYF

v_gene: TRBV19
j_gene: TRBJ2-1
abundance: .
d_gene: .
CDR3nt: TGTGCCAGTACCCACGGTATAAGCTCCTACAATGAGCAGTTCTTC
CDR3aa: CASTHGISSYNEQFF

v_gene: TRBV18
j_gene: TRBJ1-2
abundance: few
d_gene: .
CDR3nt: TGTGCCAGTCATCGACAGCCGCTTAACTATGGCTACACCTTC
CDR3aa: CASHRQPLNYGYTF

v_gene: TRBV6-1
j_gene: TRBJ1-6
abundance: few
d_gene: TRBD1
CDR3nt: TGTGCCAGCAGTGACCCGACAGGGGTTGCACCCCTCCACTTT
CDR3aa: CASSDPTGVAPLHF

v_gene: TRBV7-9
j_gene: TRBJ1-2
abundance: few
d_gene: .
CDR3nt: TGTGCCAGCAGCCCTGCAGGCTATGGCTACACCTTC
CDR3aa: CASSPAGYGYTF

v_gene: TRBV29-1
j_gene: TRBJ2-3
abundance: .
d_gene: .
CDR3nt: TGCAGCGTTGTCCATCGTGGAGATGGGTCAGATACGCAGTATTTT
CDR3aa: CSVVHRGDGSDTQYF

v_gene: TRBV27
j_gene: TRBJ1-1
abundance: few
d_gene: .
CDR3nt: TGTGCCAGCAGTTTATCTCCCTCTGGAAACACTGAAGCTTTCTTT
CDR3aa: CASSLSPSGNTEAFF

v_gene: TRBV2
j_gene: TRBJ2-3
abundance: .
d_gene: .
CDR3nt: TGTGCCAGCAGTGGGACAGGGAGGGCCCAAGATACGCAGTATTTT
CDR3aa: CASSGTGRAQDTQYF

v_gene: TRBV14
j_gene: TRBJ2-6
abundance: .
d_gene: .
CDR3nt: TGTGCCAGCAGCGCCCGGGACAAGGCTGTCTCTGGGGCCAACGTCCTGACTTTC
CDR3aa: CASSARDKAVSGANVLTF

v_gene: TRBV10-3
j_gene: TRBJ2-7
abundance: few
d_gene: .
CDR3nt: TGTGCCATCAGTGAGTCGGTCGCGGGACAAATTTCCCTCGAGCAGTACTTC
CDR3aa: CAISESVAGQISLEQYF

v_gene: TRBV7-9
j_gene: TRBJ2-1
abundance: few
d_gene: TRBD2
CDR3nt: TGTGCCAGCAGCTTAGGACCGGGAGGGGTTCTGGATGAGCAGTTCTTC
CDR3aa: CASSLGPGGVLDEQFF

v_gene: TRBV7-6
j_gene: TRBJ2-7
abundance: few
d_gene: .
CDR3nt: TGTGCCAGCAGCCCTACAGGCCCAGCGGGCGAGCAGTACTTC
CDR3aa: CASSPTGPAGEQYF

v_gene: TRBV14
j_gene: TRBJ1-2
abundance: .
d_gene: TRBD1
CDR3nt: TGTGCCAGCAGCCAATTGGACAGGGGGATGAATGGCTACACCTTC
CDR3aa: CASSQLDRGMNGYTF

v_gene: TRBV30
j_gene: TRBJ2-1
abundance: few
d_gene: TRBD2
CDR3nt: TGTGCCTGGAGCAATAGCGGGAAGTCCTACAATGAGCAGTTCTTC
CDR3aa: CAWSNSGKSYNEQFF

v_gene: TRBV12-5
j_gene: TRBJ2-2
abundance: .
d_gene: .
CDR3nt: TGTGCTAGTGGTTTAAAGAGCACCGGGGAGCTGTTTTTT
CDR3aa: CASGLKSTGELFF

v_gene: TRBV7-9
j_gene: TRBJ2-1
abundance: .
d_gene: TRBD2
CDR3nt: TGTGCCAGCAGACCCCCGGGACTAGCGGGAGCTTATGAGCAGTTCTTC
CDR3aa: CASRPPGLAGAYEQFF

v_gene: TRBV19
j_gene: TRBJ1-5
abundance: .
d_gene: .
CDR3nt: TGTGCCAGTAGTACTTTCCTAAGAAATCAGCCCCAGCATTTT
CDR3aa: CASSTFLRNQPQHF

v_gene: TRBV12-5
j_gene: TRBJ2-3
abundance: many
d_gene: .
CDR3nt: TGTGCTAGTGGTTTCGGAGGTCTAGATACGCAGTATTTT
CDR3aa: CASGFGGLDTQYF

v_gene: TRBV2
j_gene: TRBJ1-2
abundance: .
d_gene: .
CDR3nt: TGTGCCAGCAGTGGACTATCCGGGGGAGTGGGTAACTATGGCTACACCTTC
CDR3aa: CASSGLSGGVGNYGYTF

v_gene: TRBV2
j_gene: TRBJ2-7
abundance: .
d_gene: TRBD2
CDR3nt: TGTGCCAGCAGTGGATCCGGGACTAGCGTTATCCGGCAGTACTTC
CDR3aa: CASSGSGTSVIRQYF

v_gene: TRBV20-1
j_gene: TRBJ2-1
abundance: .
d_gene: TRBD2
CDR3nt: TGCAGTGCTAGCCGGCTAGCGGGAGGAGGGCCCTACAATGAGCGGTTCTTC
CDR3aa: CSASRLAGGGPYNERFF

v_gene: TRBV7-9
j_gene: TRBJ1-3
abundance: .
d_gene: .
CDR3nt: TGTGCCAGCAGCGCCCGAAACACCATATATTTT
CDR3aa: CASSARNTIYF

v_gene: TRBV2
j_gene: TRBJ2-3
abundance: many
d_gene: .
CDR3nt: TGTGCCAGCACCCTTTTGGGGGGAAGCACAGATACGCAGTATTTT
CDR3aa: CASTLLGGSTDTQYF

v_gene: TRBV5-1
j_gene: TRBJ2-2
abundance: .
d_gene: TRBD2
CDR3nt: TGCGCCAGCAAGGCGGGAGACACCGGGGAGCTGTTTTTT
CDR3aa: CASKAGDTGELFF

v_gene: TRBV9
j_gene: TRBJ1-2
abundance: few
d_gene: .
CDR3nt: TGTGCCAGCAGCGTTTCGACAGTAACCAACTATGGCTACACCTTC
CDR3aa: CASSVSTVTNYGYTF

v_gene: TRBV5-1
j_gene: TRBJ2-1
abundance: .
d_gene: .
CDR3nt: TGCGCCAGCGGTACGGGTAATGAGCAGTTCTTC
CDR3aa: CASGTGNEQFF

v_gene: TRBV5-1
j_gene: TRBJ1-1
abundance: .
d_gene: .
CDR3nt: TGCGCCAGCAGGCCAGACGGGAACACTGAAGCTTTCTTT
CDR3aa: CASRPDGNTEAFF

v_gene: TRBV18
j_gene: TRBJ2-7
abundance: few
d_gene: TRBD1
CDR3nt: TGTGCCAGCTCACCACTCCCCTCCAACACAGGGGTCTACGAGCAGTACTTC
CDR3aa: CASSPLPSNTGVYEQYF

v_gene: TRBV28
j_gene: TRBJ2-7
abundance: many
d_gene: TRBD1
CDR3nt: TGTGCCAGCACCCGGACAGGGCTAAGCTCCTACGAGCAGTACTTC
CDR3aa: CASTRTGLSSYEQYF

v_gene: TRBV3-1
j_gene: TRBJ2-7
abundance: .
d_gene: TRBD2
CDR3nt: TGTGCCAGCAGCCGCAAACTAGCGGGGGACGCCTACGAGCAGTACTTC
CDR3aa: CASSRKLAGDAYEQYF

v_gene: TRBV29-1
j_gene: TRBJ2-3
abundance: many
d_gene: .
CDR3nt: TGCAGCGTCGAACAGGGAAATACAGATACGCAGTATTTT
CDR3aa: CSVEQGNTDTQYF

v_gene: TRBV18
j_gene: TRBJ2-3
abundance: many
d_gene: .
CDR3nt: TGTGCCAGCTCACCCGGACTCGGTTCTGGTACGCAGTATTTT
CDR3aa: CASSPGLGSGTQYF

v_gene: TRBV20-1
j_gene: TRBJ1-2
abundance: .
d_gene: .
CDR3nt: TGCAGTGCTTCTAAAAAGCGGAGGGAGGGTGGCTACACCTTC
CDR3aa: CSASKKRREGGYTF

v_gene: TRBV18
j_gene: TRBJ1-2
abundance: few
d_gene: TRBD1
CDR3nt: TGTGCCAGCTCACCAAAGCAGGGGGGCTATGGCTACACCTTC
CDR3aa: CASSPKQGGYGYTF

v_gene: TRBV24-1
j_gene: TRBJ2-3
abundance: many
d_gene: TRBD1
CDR3nt: TGTGCCACCAGTGCGGGACAGGGGGCGCGGACGCAGTATTTT
CDR3aa: CATSAGQGARTQYF

v_gene: TRBV12-3/TRBV12-4
j_gene: TRBJ2-6
abundance: .
d_gene: TRBD1
CDR3nt: TGTGCCAGCACCTGGACAGGGGGACTTGGTGGGGCCAACGTCCTGACTTTC
CDR3aa: CASTWTGGLGGANVLTF

v_gene: TRBV30
j_gene: TRBJ2-3
abundance: few
d_gene: TRBD2
CDR3nt: TGTGCCTGGAGCCGAGCGGGAGTAGGCACAGATACGCAGTATTTT
CDR3aa: CAWSRAGVGTDTQYF

v_gene: TRBV5-1
j_gene: TRBJ1-1
abundance: few
d_gene: TRBD1
CDR3nt: TGCGCCAGCAGCTCCGGACAGGGGCTTAACACTGAAGCTTTCTTT
CDR3aa: CASSSGQGLNTEAFF

v_gene: TRBV6-2/TRBV6-3
j_gene: TRBJ2-7
abundance: .
d_gene: TRBD1
CDR3nt: TGTGCCAGCAGTGCGTCCGGGACAGGGGGTCACGAGCAGTACTTC
CDR3aa: CASSASGTGGHEQYF

v_gene: TRBV11-3
j_gene: TRBJ1-3
abundance: .
d_gene: .
CDR3nt: TGTGCCAGCAGCTTCTCAGGGTCAGGAAACACCATATATTTT
CDR3aa: CASSFSGSGNTIYF